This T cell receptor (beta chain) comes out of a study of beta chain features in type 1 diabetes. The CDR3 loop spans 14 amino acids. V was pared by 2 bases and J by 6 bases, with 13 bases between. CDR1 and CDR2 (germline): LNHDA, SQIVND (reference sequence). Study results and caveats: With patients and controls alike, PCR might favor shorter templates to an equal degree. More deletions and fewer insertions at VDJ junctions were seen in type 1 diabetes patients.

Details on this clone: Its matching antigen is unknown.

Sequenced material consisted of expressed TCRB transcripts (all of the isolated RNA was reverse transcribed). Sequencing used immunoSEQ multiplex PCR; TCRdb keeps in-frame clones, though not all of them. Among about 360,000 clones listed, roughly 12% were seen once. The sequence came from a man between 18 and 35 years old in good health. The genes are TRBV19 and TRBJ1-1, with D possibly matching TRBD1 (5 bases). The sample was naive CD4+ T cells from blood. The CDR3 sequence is CASSITPSTAEAFF. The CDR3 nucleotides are TGTGCCAGTAGTATAACCCCCTCGACAGCTGAAGCTTTCTTT. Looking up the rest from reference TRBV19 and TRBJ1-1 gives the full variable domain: DGGITQSPKYLFRKEGQNVTLSCEQNLNHDAMYWYRQDPGQGLRLIYYSQIVNDFQKGDIAEGYSVSREKKESFPLTVTSAQKNPTAFYLCASSITPSTAEAFFGQGTRLTVV.